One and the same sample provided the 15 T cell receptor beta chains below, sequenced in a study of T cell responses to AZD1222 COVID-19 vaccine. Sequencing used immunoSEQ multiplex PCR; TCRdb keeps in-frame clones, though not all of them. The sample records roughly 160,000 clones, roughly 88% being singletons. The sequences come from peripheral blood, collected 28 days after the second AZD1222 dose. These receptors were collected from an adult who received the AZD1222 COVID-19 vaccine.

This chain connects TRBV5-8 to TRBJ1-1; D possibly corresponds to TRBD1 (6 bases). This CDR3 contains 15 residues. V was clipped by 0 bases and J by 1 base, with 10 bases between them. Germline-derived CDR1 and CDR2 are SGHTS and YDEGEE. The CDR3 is CASSLGQGRNTEAFF. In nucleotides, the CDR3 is TGTGCCAGCAGCTTGGGTCAGGGGCGGAACACTGAAGCTTTCTTT.

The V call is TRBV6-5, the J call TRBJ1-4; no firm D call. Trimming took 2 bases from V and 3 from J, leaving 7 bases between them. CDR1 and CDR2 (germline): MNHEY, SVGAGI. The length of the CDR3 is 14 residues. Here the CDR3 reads CASSYRQPNEKLFF. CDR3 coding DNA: TGTGCCAGCAGTTACCGGCAGCCTAATGAAAAACTGTTTTTT.

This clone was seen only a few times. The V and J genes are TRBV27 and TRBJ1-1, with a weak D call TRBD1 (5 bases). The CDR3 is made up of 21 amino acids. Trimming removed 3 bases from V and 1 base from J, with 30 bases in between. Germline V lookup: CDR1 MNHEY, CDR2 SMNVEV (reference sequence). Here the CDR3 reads CASSFMGTETHRRGRNTEAFF. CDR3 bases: TGTGCCAGCAGTTTCATGGGCACAGAGACCCACCGGCGGGGGAGGAACACTGAAGCTTTCTTT.

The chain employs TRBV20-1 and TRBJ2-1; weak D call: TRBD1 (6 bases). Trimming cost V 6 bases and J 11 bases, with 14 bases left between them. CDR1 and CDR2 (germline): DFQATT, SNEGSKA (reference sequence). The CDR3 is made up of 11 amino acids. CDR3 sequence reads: CSAAFGDKQFF. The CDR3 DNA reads TGCAGTGCCGCCTTTGGGGACAAGCAGTTCTTC.

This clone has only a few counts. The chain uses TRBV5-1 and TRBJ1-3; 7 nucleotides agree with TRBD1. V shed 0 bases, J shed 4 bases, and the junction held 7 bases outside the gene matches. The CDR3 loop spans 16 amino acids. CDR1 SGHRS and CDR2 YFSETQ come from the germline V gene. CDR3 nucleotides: TGCGCCAGCAGCTTGGCCCGACAGGGTTCAGGAAACACCATATATTTT. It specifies CASSLARQGSGNTIYF.

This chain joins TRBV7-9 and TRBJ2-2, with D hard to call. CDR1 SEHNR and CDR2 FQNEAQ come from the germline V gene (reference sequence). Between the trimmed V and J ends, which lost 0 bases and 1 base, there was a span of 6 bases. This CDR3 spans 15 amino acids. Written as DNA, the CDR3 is TGTGCCAGCAGCTTAGCTAGCCAGAACACCGGGGAGCTGTTTTTT. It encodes CASSLASQNTGELFF.

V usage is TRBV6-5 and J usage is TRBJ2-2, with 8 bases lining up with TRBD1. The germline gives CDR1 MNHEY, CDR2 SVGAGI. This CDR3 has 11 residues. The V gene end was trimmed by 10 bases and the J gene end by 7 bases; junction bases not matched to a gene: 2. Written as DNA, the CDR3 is TGTGCCACAGGGGGCGGCGGGGAGCTGTTTTTT. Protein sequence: CATGGGGELFF.

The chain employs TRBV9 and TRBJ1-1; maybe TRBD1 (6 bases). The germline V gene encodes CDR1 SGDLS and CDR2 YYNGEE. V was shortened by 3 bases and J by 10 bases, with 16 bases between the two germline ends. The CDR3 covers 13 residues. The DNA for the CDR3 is TGTGCCAGCAGCGCCCGCCCAGGGGAGGGAGCTTTCTTT. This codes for CASSARPGEGAFF.

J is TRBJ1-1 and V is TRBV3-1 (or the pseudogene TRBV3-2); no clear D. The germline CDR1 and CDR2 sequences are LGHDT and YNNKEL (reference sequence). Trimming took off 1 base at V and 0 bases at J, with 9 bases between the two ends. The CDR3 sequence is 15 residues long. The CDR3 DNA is TGTGCCAGCAGCCAAGGGCTTGGATTGAACACTGAAGCTTTCTTT. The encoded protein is CASSQGLGLNTEAFF.

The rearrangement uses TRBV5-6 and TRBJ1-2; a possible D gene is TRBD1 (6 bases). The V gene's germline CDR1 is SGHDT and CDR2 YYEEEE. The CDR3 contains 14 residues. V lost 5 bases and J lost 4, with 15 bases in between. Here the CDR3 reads CASRAVGDTYGYTF. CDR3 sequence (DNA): TGTGCCAGCAGGGCGGTGGGGGACACCTATGGCTACACCTTC. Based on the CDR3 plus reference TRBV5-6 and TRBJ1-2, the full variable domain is DAGVTQSPTHLIKTRGQQVTLRCSPKSGHDTVSWYQQALGQGPQFIFQYYEEEERQRGNFPDRFSGHQFPNYSSELNVNALLLGDSALYLCASRAVGDTYGYTFGSGTRLTVV.

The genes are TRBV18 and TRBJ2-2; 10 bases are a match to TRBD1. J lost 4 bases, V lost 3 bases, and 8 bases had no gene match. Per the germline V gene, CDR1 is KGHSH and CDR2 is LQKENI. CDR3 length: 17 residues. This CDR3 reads CASSPRDRGLVTGELFF. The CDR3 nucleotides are TGTGCCAGCTCACCGCGAGACAGGGGGCTCGTCACCGGGGAGCTGTTTTTT.

The DNA for the CDR3 is TGTGCCAGCAGCCACCCCCGGACTGGGAGCTCCTACAATGAGCAGTTCTTC. Its protein product is CASSHPRTGSSYNEQFF. The chain uses TRBV4-2 and TRBJ2-1; weak D call: TRBD2 (5 bases). The CDR3 is 17 amino acids. Germline V gene sequence: CDR1 LGHNA, CDR2 YNFKEQ. The V gene lost 3 bases and the J gene lost 0 bases, with 15 bases spanning the gap.

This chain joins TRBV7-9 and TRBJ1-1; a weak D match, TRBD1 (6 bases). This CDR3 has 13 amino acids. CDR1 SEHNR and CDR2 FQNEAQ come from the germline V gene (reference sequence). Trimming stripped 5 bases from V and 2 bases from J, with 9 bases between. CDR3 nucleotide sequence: TGTGCCAGCAGCCCGGGACATAACACTGAAGCTTTCTTT. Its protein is CASSPGHNTEAFF.

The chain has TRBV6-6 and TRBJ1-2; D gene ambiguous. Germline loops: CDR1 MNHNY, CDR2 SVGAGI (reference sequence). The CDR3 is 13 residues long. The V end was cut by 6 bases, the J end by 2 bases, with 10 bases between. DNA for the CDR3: TGTGCCAGCAGAAGGGAGGTAAACTATGGCTACACCTTC. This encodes CASRREVNYGYTF.

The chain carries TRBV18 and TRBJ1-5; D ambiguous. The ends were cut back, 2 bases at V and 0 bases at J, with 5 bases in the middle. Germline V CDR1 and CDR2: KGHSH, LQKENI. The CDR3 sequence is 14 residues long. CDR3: CASSPDYSNQPQHF. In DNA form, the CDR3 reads TGTGCCAGCTCACCAGATTATAGCAATCAGCCCCAGCATTTT.